The present T cell receptor beta chain was sequenced within a study of technical replicates of blood from several donors. V shed 5 bases and J shed 0 bases, with 17 bases lying between them. The CDR3 spans 17 residues. Germline assignment: CDR1 SQVTM and CDR2 ANQGSEA. This clone was seen once. Sequenced by immunoSEQ multiplex PCR; TCRdb stores in-frame clones only, minus some. The sample carries about 14,000 clones, roughly 80% recorded once. The V call is TRBV29-1, the J call TRBJ2-6; D not resolved. The sample consisted of PBMCs. This TCR was recovered from a human donor in good health. The CDR3 is CSVNEVDRFSGANVLTF. CDR3 in DNA: TGCAGCGTTAATGAGGTTGATAGGTTCTCTGGGGCCAACGTCCTGACTTTC.